The 21 T cell receptor beta chains presented below share a single source sample, sequenced in a study of regulatory T cells in long-lasting Graves disease. To make TCR beta libraries, researchers used iRepertoire HTBI primers and Arm-PCR of CDR3 regions. MiXCR, applied by TCRdb to the multiplex PCR reads, yields one record per CDR3 protein. The sample records fewer than 400,000 distinct CDR3 sequences, roughly a fifth being singletons. Time point: persistent/refractory GD, antithyroid drugs over 5 years with positive TRAb. The TCR library used RNA extracted from PBMCs. The material was peripheral blood mononuclear cells (PBMCs), obtained when the disease was refractory, from a patient treated with antithyroid drugs. The source is a female donor with Graves disease.

V and J are TRBV12-3 or TRBV12-4 and TRBJ2-1, with D uncertain. The CDR3 has 12 amino acids. V was pared by 5 bases and J by 6 bases, with 8 bases between. The CDR3 region is CASSPSLNEQFF. CDR3 nucleotides: TGTGCCAGCAGTCCAAGTCTCAATGAGCAGTTCTTC.

This clonotype was observed a handful of times. V usage is TRBV29-1 and J usage is TRBJ1-2; a possible D gene is TRBD1 (6 bases). The ends were cut back, 5 bases at V and 4 bases at J, with 14 bases in the middle. The CDR3 has 13 residues. Per the germline V gene, CDR1 is SQVTM and CDR2 is ANQGSEA. In DNA, the CDR3 is TGCAGCGTTCTGGTCAGGGGAGGCTATGGCTACACCTTC. Translating gives CSVLVRGGYGYTF.

Ten or more counts support this clonotype. The rearrangement joins TRBV20-1 to TRBJ1-5; D unresolved. CDR1 and CDR2 from the germline V gene are DFQATT and SNEGSKA (reference sequence). This CDR3 is built from 12 residues. V lost 5 bases to trimming and J lost 2 bases, with 7 bases between them. CDR3 nucleotides: TGCAGTGCTTCCGGGGGCAATCAGCCCCAGCATTTT. This translates into CSASGGNQPQHF.

V gene TRBV10-3 combines with J gene TRBJ2-1, with 9 bases lining up with TRBD2. This CDR3 has 13 amino acids. Trimming removed 7 bases from V and 6 bases from J; junction bases left unmatched: 4. Germline CDR1 is ENHRY and CDR2 is SYGVKD. CDR3 amino acids: CAINSGGFNEQFF. The CDR3 DNA sequence: TGTGCCATCAATAGCGGGGGATTCAATGAGCAGTTCTTC.

In its sample, this clonotype was seen many times. The gene calls are TRBV5-6 and TRBJ1-4; 7 positions agree with TRBD1. Germline V lookup: CDR1 SGHDT, CDR2 YYEEEE. This CDR3 region has 15 residues. J was trimmed by 0 bases and V by 4 bases; bases with no gene match: 3. The DNA for the CDR3 is TGTGCCAGCAGCCCGGGGACAGCAACTAATGAAAAACTGTTTTTT. Protein: CASSPGTATNEKLFF.

This clonotype has ten or more counts. The chain is built from TRBV12-3 or TRBV12-4 and TRBJ1-1; 7 nucleotides line up with TRBD1. CDR3 length equals 14 residues. J lost 5 bases, V lost 6 bases, and 9 bases had no gene match. CDR3 DNA sequence: TGTGCCAGCAGAACCACAGGGGCGGGGACTGAAGCTTTCTTT. Its translation is CASRTTGAGTEAFF.

This clonotype was detected a few times. V and J are TRBV5-4 and TRBJ2-7, with unresolved D. This CDR3 has 14 residues. Germline values: CDR1 SGHNT, CDR2 YYREEE (reference sequence). V was pared by 4 bases and J by 2 bases, with 13 bases between. The CDR3 DNA is TGTGCCAGCAGCCCTTCGGACGCCCCCTACGAGCAGTACTTC. It specifies CASSPSDAPYEQYF.

This clonotype came up many times. V is TRBV6-1 and J is TRBJ1-4; D gene ambiguous. Germline V gene sequence: CDR1 MNHNS, CDR2 SASEGT. CDR3 length: 14 residues. V shed 6 bases and J shed 0 bases, with 8 bases lying between them. CDR3 DNA sequence: TGTGCCAGCAGGTCAAGCGCAACTAATGAAAAACTGTTTTTT. It specifies CASRSSATNEKLFF.

The chain links TRBV5-1 to TRBJ1-3; the D is unclear. The V and J ends lost 2 bases and 2 bases respectively, with 11 bases between them. CDR1 SGHRS and CDR2 YFSETQ come from the germline V gene. This CDR3 contains 15 residues. In DNA, the CDR3 is TGCGCCAGCAGCTTCGGAGGACGGGCTGGAAACACCATATATTTT. Its protein is CASSFGGRAGNTIYF.

This clonotype was detected only a few times. V gene TRBV14 combines with J gene TRBJ1-4; TRBD1 aligns across 7 bases. Germline V gives CDR1 SGHDN, CDR2 FVKESK. This CDR3 contains 14 residues. Germline trimming cut 2 bases from V and 7 bases from J; bases unmatched to any gene: 4. The CDR3 region has the DNA TGTGCCAGCAGCCAATACAGGGGAGGTGAAAAACTGTTTTTT. This encodes CASSQYRGGEKLFF.

This clonotype occurred a few times. The chain combines TRBV18 with TRBJ1-2; 9 bases map to TRBD1. This CDR3 has 15 residues. V shed 0 bases, J shed 4 bases, and the junction held 3 bases outside the gene matches. Germline CDR1 reads KGHSH; CDR2 reads LQKENI. The CDR3 DNA follows: TGTGCCAGCTCACCACCGGGACAGGGAAGCTATGGCTACACCTTC. Translation: CASSPPGQGSYGYTF.

This clonotype was picked up many times. This chain joins TRBV28 and TRBJ2-7, with D maybe TRBD2 (5 bases). CDR3 length equals 14 residues. Germline CDR1 MDHEN, CDR2 SYDVKM. V was pared by 6 bases and J by 5 bases, with 17 bases between. The CDR3 here is CASRPPGPSNEQYF. Here the CDR3 DNA reads TGTGCCAGCAGGCCGCCGGGTCCTAGCAACGAGCAGTACTTC.

The table lists this clonotype with many counts. The rearrangement links TRBV28 to TRBJ1-6; possibly TRBD1 for D (5 bases). Germline assignment: CDR1 MDHEN and CDR2 SYDVKM. The CDR3 covers 16 residues. Trimming left V 4 bases short and J 6 bases short, with 16 bases between. CDR3 region: CASSYHDGGGNSPLHF. In DNA form, the CDR3 reads TGTGCCAGCAGTTATCACGACGGGGGTGGTAATTCACCCCTCCACTTT.

The rearrangement links TRBV6-1 to TRBJ2-2; weak D call: TRBD2 (5 bases). The germline CDR1 and CDR2 sequences are MNHNS and SASEGT. The ends were cut back, 8 bases at V and 4 bases at J, with 14 bases in the middle. CDR3 length: 14 amino acids. CDR3 in amino acids: CASAGTVPTGELFF. The CDR3 nucleotides are TGTGCCAGCGCGGGTACCGTACCCACCGGGGAGCTGTTTTTT.

This clonotype was seen at least ten times. This chain connects TRBV6-1 to TRBJ2-7, with D possibly being TRBD2 (5 bases). Per germline, CDR1 MNHNS and CDR2 SASEGT. Trimming took 0 bases from V and 4 from J, leaving 22 bases between them. The CDR3 consists of 18 residues. In DNA form, the CDR3 reads TGTGCCAGCAGTGAAGCGCTTCCCGGCCGCGGAGGAGGATACGAGCAGTACTTC. This translates into CASSEALPGRGGGYEQYF.

This clonotype was seen a handful of times. The genes are TRBV24-1 and TRBJ2-1; a weak D match, TRBD1 (6 bases). The CDR3 totals 15 residues. Trimming removed 5 bases from V and 0 bases from J, with 10 bases in between. Germline V gives CDR1 KGHDR, CDR2 SFDVKD. The chain's CDR3 is CATSGAGASYNEQFF. DNA for the CDR3: TGTGCCACCAGTGGAGCAGGGGCCTCCTACAATGAGCAGTTCTTC.

The genes are TRBV20-1 and TRBJ1-5; D is undetermined. The ends were cut back, 6 bases at V and 2 bases at J, with 8 bases in the middle. Germline CDR1 DFQATT, CDR2 SNEGSKA (reference sequence). This CDR3 comprises 12 residues. In DNA form, the CDR3 reads TGCAGTGCCTCTAGAGGCAATCAGCCCCAGCATTTT. Amino acids: CSASRGNQPQHF.

This clonotype came up many times. The gene calls are TRBV30 and TRBJ1-4; the D is unclear. Trimming shortened V by 0 bases and J by 4 bases, and 6 bases separated the two germline ends. CDR1 is GTSNPN and CDR2 is SVGIG in the germline V gene (reference sequence). CDR3 length equals 13 residues. The CDR3 region has the DNA TGTGCCTGGAGTGTAGGGTTTAATGAAAAACTGTTTTTT. Its translation is CAWSVGFNEKLFF.

This clonotype was found many times. The chain uses TRBV6-5 and TRBJ2-4, with 8 bases matching TRBD1. The CDR3 is 16 amino acids. The trim removed 2 bases at V and 4 bases at J, leaving 7 bases unmatched. Germline V gene lookup returns CDR1 MNHEY and CDR2 SVGAGI. The CDR3 protein is CASSYASTGAKNIQYF. The CDR3 DNA sequence: TGTGCCAGCAGTTACGCTTCGACAGGGGCAAAAAACATTCAGTACTTC.

This clonotype was counted between two and nine times. The chain's CDR3 is CAWSYNYGYTF. DNA for the CDR3: TGTGCCTGGAGTTACAACTATGGCTACACCTTC. The genes are TRBV30 and TRBJ1-2; D uncertain. The germline V gene encodes CDR1 GTSNPN and CDR2 SVGIG (reference sequence). This CDR3 spans 11 amino acids. Deletions cut 2 bases from V and 2 bases from J, with 3 bases between.

This clonotype was found a few times. The V call is TRBV20-1, the J call TRBJ2-7; tentatively, D is TRBD1 (6 bases). The length of the CDR3 is 13 residues. The germline gives CDR1 DFQATT, CDR2 SNEGSKA (reference sequence). V was shortened by 2 bases and J by 5 bases, with 13 bases between the two germline ends. As DNA, the CDR3 is TGCAGTGCTAGACAAGACAGGAGGCACGAGCAGTACTTC. Translated, it gives CSARQDRRHEQYF.